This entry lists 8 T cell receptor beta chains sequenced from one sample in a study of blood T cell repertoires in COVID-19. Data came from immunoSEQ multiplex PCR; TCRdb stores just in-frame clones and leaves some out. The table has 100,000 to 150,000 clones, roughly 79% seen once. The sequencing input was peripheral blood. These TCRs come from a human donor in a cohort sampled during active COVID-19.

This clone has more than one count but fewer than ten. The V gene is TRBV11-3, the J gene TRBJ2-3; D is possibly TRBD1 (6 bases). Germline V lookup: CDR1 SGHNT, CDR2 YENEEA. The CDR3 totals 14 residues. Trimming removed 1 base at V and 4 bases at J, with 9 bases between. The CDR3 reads CASSLVAGADTQYF. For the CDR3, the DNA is TGTGCCAGCAGCTTAGTTGCAGGGGCAGATACGCAGTATTTT.

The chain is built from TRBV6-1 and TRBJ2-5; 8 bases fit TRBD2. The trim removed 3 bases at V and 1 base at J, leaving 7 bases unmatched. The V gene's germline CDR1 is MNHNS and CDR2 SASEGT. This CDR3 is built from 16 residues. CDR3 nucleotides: TGTGCCAGCAGTGACCGGACCCTAGCGGGCCAAGAGACCCAGTACTTC. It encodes CASSDRTLAGQETQYF.

CDR3 sequence reads: CATSEGRQVLTDTQYF. CDR3 sequence (DNA): TGTGCCACCAGCGAAGGGAGGCAGGTCCTCACAGATACGCAGTATTTT. The chain links TRBV15 to TRBJ2-3, with D possibly being TRBD2 (6 bases). Between the trimmed V and J ends, which lost 5 bases and 2 bases, there was a span of 17 bases. The CDR3 runs to 16 residues. Germline-derived CDR1 and CDR2 are LNHNV and YYDKDF (reference sequence).

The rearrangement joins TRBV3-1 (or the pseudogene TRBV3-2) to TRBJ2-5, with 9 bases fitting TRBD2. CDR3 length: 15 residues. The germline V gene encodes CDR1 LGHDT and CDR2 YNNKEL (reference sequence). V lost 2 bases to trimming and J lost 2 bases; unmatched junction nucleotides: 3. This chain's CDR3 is CASSQRSGGQETQYF. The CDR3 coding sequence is TGTGCCAGCAGCCAACGTAGCGGGGGTCAAGAGACCCAGTACTTC.

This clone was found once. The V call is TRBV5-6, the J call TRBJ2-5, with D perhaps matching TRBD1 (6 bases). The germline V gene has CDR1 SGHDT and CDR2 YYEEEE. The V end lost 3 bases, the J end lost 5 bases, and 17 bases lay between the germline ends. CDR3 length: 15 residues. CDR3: CASSSGARMGETQYF. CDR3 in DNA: TGTGCCAGCAGCTCAGGGGCACGTATGGGGGAGACCCAGTACTTC.

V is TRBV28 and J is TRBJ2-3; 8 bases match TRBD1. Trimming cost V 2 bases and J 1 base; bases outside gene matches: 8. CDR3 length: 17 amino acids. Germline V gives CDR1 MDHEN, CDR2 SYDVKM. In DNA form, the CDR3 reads TGTGCCAGCAGTTTAAGTGGCCTGGGACAGGGCACAGATACGCAGTATTTT. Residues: CASSLSGLGQGTDTQYF.

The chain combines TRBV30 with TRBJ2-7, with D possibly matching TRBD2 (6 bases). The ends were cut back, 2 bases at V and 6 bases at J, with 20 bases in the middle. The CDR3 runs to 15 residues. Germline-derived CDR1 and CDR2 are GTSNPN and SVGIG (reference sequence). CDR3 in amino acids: CAWSPHSGPWGEQYF. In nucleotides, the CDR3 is TGTGCCTGGAGTCCTCATAGCGGACCATGGGGCGAGCAGTACTTC.

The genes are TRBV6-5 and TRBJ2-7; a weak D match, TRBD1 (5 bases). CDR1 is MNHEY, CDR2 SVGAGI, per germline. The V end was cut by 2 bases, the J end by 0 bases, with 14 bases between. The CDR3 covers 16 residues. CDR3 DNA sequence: TGTGCCAGCAGTTACAGCTCCAGGGCCAGCTCCTACGAGCAGTACTTC. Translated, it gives CASSYSSRASSYEQYF.